The rows below give T cell receptor beta chains drawn from one sample of a study of T cell responses to AZD1222 COVID-19 vaccine. Clones were sequenced by immunoSEQ multiplex PCR, and TCRdb holds only the in-frame ones, with some missing. The data contain approximately 92,000 clones, over 80% of them singletons. Sequenced here: peripheral blood, sampled on day 0 of AZD1222 vaccination. The receptors derive from an adult in good health. CDR3s include the opening cysteine and the closing phenylalanine or tryptophan. D genes are given only for firm matches. A clone size is listed for some rows: how often the clone was seen (once, few, many), or a class if it is expanded.

v_call: TRBV7-9
j_call: TRBJ1-1
d_call: NA
clone_size: NA
cdr3_nt: TGTGCCAGCAGCTTGGGGACGGGTCGGGACACTGAAGCTTTCTTT
cdr3_aa: CASSLGTGRDTEAFF

v_call: TRBV7-6
j_call: TRBJ2-1
d_call: TRBD1
clone_size: NA
cdr3_nt: TGTGCCAGCAGTTATCAGGGGGCAGGGCAGTTCTTC
cdr3_aa: CASSYQGAGQFF

v_call: TRBV9
j_call: TRBJ2-1
d_call: TRBD1
clone_size: NA
cdr3_nt: TGTGCCAGCAGCGTTTCCGGGACAGGGTACAATGAGCAGTTCTTC
cdr3_aa: CASSVSGTGYNEQFF

v_call: TRBV14
j_call: TRBJ2-7
d_call: TRBD2
clone_size: NA
cdr3_nt: TGTGCCAGCCCTTTACTAGCGGGAGGTCGCGAGCAGTACTTC
cdr3_aa: CASPLLAGGREQYF

v_call: TRBV5-4
j_call: TRBJ2-3
d_call: TRBD1
clone_size: NA
cdr3_nt: TGTGCCAGCAGCTCAGACAGGGTAGGAGATACGCAGTATTTT
cdr3_aa: CASSSDRVGDTQYF

v_call: TRBV28
j_call: TRBJ2-3
d_call: TRBD2
clone_size: NA
cdr3_nt: TGTGCCAGCAGCCACGCCTATAGCGGGAGGGCGAAAGATACGCAGTATTTT
cdr3_aa: CASSHAYSGRAKDTQYF

v_call: TRBV6-4
j_call: TRBJ2-6
d_call: NA
clone_size: NA
cdr3_nt: TGTGCCAGCAGTGACTCGGGCAGGGCGCAAGGGGCCAACGTCCTGACTTTC
cdr3_aa: CASSDSGRAQGANVLTF

v_call: TRBV3-1/TRBV3-2
j_call: TRBJ2-5
d_call: NA
clone_size: NA
cdr3_nt: TGTGCCAGCAGCAAAATTGGACTGGAACGCTACCAAGAGACCCAGTACTTC
cdr3_aa: CASSKIGLERYQETQYF

v_call: TRBV9
j_call: TRBJ2-5
d_call: NA
clone_size: NA
cdr3_nt: TGTGCCAGCAGCCCACAAGTAGGGGGGGCAGGGACCCAGTACTTC
cdr3_aa: CASSPQVGGAGTQYF

v_call: TRBV6-4
j_call: TRBJ2-3
d_call: TRBD1
clone_size: few
cdr3_nt: TGTGCCAGCAGTGAAGGACAGGGCAATACGCAGTATTTT
cdr3_aa: CASSEGQGNTQYF

v_call: TRBV28
j_call: TRBJ2-3
d_call: TRBD1
clone_size: NA
cdr3_nt: TGTGCCAGCAGTGTCCCCGGGCAGGGGGCAACAGATACGCAGTATTTT
cdr3_aa: CASSVPGQGATDTQYF

v_call: TRBV7-2
j_call: TRBJ2-2
d_call: NA
clone_size: once
cdr3_nt: TGTGCCAGCAGCTTAGTATATTCGGGCGTCGGGACCGGGGAGCTGTTTTTT
cdr3_aa: CASSLVYSGVGTGELFF

v_call: TRBV10-1
j_call: TRBJ2-3
d_call: NA
clone_size: NA
cdr3_nt: TGCGCCAGCAGTGAGTCGGGGGCCGATACGCAGTATTTT
cdr3_aa: CASSESGADTQYF

v_call: TRBV21-1
j_call: TRBJ2-4
d_call: NA
clone_size: NA
cdr3_nt: TGTGCCAGCAGCAAGCACGGGGAGTCAAACATTCAGTACTTC
cdr3_aa: CASSKHGESNIQYF

v_call: TRBV4-3
j_call: TRBJ1-5
d_call: NA
clone_size: NA
cdr3_nt: TGCGCCAGCAGCCAAAAATACAGGGATCAGCCCCAGCATTTT
cdr3_aa: CASSQKYRDQPQHF

v_call: TRBV18
j_call: TRBJ2-5
d_call: TRBD1
clone_size: NA
cdr3_nt: TGTGCCAGCTCACTACAGGGGGCGCAAGAGACCCAGTACTTC
cdr3_aa: CASSLQGAQETQYF

v_call: TRBV19
j_call: TRBJ1-1
d_call: TRBD1
clone_size: NA
cdr3_nt: TGTGCCAGTAGGCCGAACAGGGGGGAAGGCACTGAAGCTTTCTTT
cdr3_aa: CASRPNRGEGTEAFF

v_call: TRBV7-2
j_call: TRBJ2-3
d_call: TRBD2
clone_size: NA
cdr3_nt: TGTGCCAGCAGCACCCAGCGGGGCCCAGATACGCAGTATTTT
cdr3_aa: CASSTQRGPDTQYF